The subject of this entry is one T cell receptor beta chain. Bulk TCR libraries used previously described methods and listed TCR primers. TCRdb processed the PCR reads anew with MiXCR; each CDR3 protein has one entry. The sample contains 490,000 or so distinct CDR3 sequences, about 25% of which appear only once. These data belong to a study of molecular identifiers for immune sequencing clone quantification. For the study at large: Four portions were sequenced after RNA from around 20,000 or 100,000 naive CD8 cells was split five ways in replicates.

With RNA at 10%, 30% or 50%, naive CD8 libraries came from roughly 20,000 to 1,000,000 sorted cells. Naive CD8 T cells underwent sorting with the CD8+CD4-CCR7+CD45RA+ definition. Germline values: CDR1 DFQATT, CDR2 SNEGSKA (reference sequence). V was pared by 2 bases and J by 0 bases, with 7 bases between. The CDR3 sequence is 13 residues long. This sequence joins TRBV20-1 and TRBJ2-5; D gene uncertain. The clonotype comes from a human donor in good health. Some libraries in this study had Jurkat cell RNA spiked in. The sequenced sample consisted of naive CD8+ T cells from blood, with Jurkat cell RNA spiked in. This sample's subset: FACS-sorted CD8+CD4-CCR7+CD45RA+ naive T cells. CDR3 sequence reads: CSARPRYQETQYF. The CDR3 region has the DNA TGCAGTGCTAGACCTCGTTACCAAGAGACCCAGTACTTC.